A single sample gave rise to the 2 T cell receptor beta chains below, sequenced in a study of T cells in localized non-small cell lung cancer. Repertoires were generated with immunoSEQ multiplex PCR, while TCRdb's copy carries only in-frame clones and drops some. This table holds tens of thousands of clones, around nine tenths found once. Source: peripheral blood, taken before any cancer treatment. The receptors come from an older female donor with stage I lung adenocarcinoma.

The V call is TRBV19, the J call TRBJ1-6; 8 bases fit TRBD1. Trimming removed 9 bases from V and 6 bases from J; junction bases left unmatched: 13. CDR1 is LNHDA, CDR2 SQIVND, per germline (reference sequence). The CDR3 spans 16 residues. CDR3 amino acids: CASALSSGQVNSPLHF. As DNA, the CDR3 is TGTGCCAGCGCCCTTTCTTCGGGACAGGTTAATTCACCCCTCCACTTT.

This chain joins TRBV5-6 and TRBJ1-2, with 9 bases fitting TRBD1. This CDR3 is built from 15 residues. Germline-derived CDR1 and CDR2 are SGHDT and YYEEEE. Trimming cost V 4 bases and J 2 bases; bases outside gene matches: 6. The CDR3 spells CASSRGQGINYGYTF. The CDR3 nucleotides read TGTGCCAGCAGCCGTGGACAGGGGATCAACTATGGCTACACCTTC.